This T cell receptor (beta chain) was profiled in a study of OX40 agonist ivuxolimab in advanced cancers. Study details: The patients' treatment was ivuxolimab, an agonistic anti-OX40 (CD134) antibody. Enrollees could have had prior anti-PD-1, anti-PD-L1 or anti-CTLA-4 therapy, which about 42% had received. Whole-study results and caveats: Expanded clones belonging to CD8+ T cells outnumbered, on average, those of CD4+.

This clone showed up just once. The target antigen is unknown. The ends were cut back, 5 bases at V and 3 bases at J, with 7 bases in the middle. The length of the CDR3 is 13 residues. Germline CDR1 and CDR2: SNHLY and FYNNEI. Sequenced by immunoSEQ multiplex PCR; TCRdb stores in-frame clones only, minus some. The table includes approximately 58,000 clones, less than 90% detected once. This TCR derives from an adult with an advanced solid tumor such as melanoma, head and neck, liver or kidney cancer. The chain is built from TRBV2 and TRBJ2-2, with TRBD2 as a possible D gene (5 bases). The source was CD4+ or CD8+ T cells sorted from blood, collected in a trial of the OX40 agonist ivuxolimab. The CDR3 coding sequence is TGTGCCAGCAGTCCGGGGTACACCGGGGAGCTGTTTTTT. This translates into CASSPGYTGELFF.